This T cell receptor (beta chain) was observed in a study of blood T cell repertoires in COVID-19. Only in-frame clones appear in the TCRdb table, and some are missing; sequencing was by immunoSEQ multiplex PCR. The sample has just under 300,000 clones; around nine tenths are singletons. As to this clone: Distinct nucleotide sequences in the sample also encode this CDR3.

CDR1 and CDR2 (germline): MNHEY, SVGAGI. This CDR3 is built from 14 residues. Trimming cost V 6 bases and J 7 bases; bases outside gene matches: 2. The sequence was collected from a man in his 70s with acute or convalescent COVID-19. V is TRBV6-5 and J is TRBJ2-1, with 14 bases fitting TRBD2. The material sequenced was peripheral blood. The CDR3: CASRGLAGANEQFF. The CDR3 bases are TGTGCCAGCAGGGGACTAGCGGGGGCGAATGAGCAGTTCTTC.